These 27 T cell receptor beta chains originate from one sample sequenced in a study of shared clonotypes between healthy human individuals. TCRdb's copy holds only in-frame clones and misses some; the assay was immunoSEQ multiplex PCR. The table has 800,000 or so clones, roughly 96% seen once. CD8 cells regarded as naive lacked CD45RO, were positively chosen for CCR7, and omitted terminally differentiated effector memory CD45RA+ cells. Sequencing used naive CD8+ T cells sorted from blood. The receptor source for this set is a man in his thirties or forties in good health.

In DNA, the CDR3 is TGCAGCGTTGAACAGTCTCATGAGCAGTTCTTC. Encoded protein: CSVEQSHEQFF. This chain connects TRBV29-1 to TRBJ2-1; D is unresolved. The V end lost 2 bases, the J end lost 8 bases, and 7 bases lay between the germline ends. The V gene's germline CDR1 is SQVTM and CDR2 ANQGSEA. CDR3 length: 11 amino acids.

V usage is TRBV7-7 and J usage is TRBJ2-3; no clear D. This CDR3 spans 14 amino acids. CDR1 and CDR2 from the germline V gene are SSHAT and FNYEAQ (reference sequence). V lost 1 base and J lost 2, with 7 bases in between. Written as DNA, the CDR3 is TGTGCCAGCAGCTTAGACATCCACACAGATACGCAGTATTTT. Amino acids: CASSLDIHTDTQYF.

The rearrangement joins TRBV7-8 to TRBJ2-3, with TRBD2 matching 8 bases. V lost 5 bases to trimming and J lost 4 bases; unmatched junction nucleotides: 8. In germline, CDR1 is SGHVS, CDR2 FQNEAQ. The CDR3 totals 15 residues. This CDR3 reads CASSPGGVYSDTQYF. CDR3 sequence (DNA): TGTGCCAGCAGCCCGGGGGGGGTCTACTCAGATACGCAGTATTTT.

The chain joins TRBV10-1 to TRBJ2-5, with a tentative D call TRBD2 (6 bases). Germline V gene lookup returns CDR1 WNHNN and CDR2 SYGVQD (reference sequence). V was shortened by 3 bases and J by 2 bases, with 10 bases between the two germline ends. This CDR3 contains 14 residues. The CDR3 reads CASSESGLQETQYF. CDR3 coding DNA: TGCGCCAGCAGTGAATCGGGACTGCAAGAGACCCAGTACTTC.

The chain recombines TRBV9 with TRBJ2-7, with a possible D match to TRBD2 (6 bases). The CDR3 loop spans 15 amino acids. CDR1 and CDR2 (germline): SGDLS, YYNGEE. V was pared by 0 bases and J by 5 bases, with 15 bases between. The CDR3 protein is CASSVEGGPINEQYF. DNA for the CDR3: TGTGCCAGCAGCGTAGAGGGAGGCCCTATTAACGAGCAGTACTTC.

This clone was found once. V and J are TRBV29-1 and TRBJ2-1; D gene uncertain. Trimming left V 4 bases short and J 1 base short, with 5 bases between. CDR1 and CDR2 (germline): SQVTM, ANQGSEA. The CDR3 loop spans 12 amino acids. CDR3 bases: TGCAGCGTTGTTGTATCCTACAATGAGCAGTTCTTC. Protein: CSVVVSYNEQFF.

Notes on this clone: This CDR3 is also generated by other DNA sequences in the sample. This CDR3 is CASSPGLAGAQFF. The CDR3 coding sequence is TGTGCCAGCAGCCCCGGACTAGCGGGCGCGCAGTTCTTC. V and J are TRBV7-9 and TRBJ2-1; 11 nucleotides align to TRBD2. The CDR3 length is 13 residues. Germline loops: CDR1 SEHNR, CDR2 FQNEAQ (reference sequence). Trimming cost V 5 bases and J 12 bases; bases outside gene matches: 6.

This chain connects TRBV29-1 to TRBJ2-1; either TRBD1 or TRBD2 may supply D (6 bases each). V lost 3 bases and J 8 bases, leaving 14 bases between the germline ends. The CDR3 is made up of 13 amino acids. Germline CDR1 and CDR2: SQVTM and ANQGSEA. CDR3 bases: TGCAGCGTTGAGCCAGGGGAGGTGGATGAGCAGTTCTTC. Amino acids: CSVEPGEVDEQFF.

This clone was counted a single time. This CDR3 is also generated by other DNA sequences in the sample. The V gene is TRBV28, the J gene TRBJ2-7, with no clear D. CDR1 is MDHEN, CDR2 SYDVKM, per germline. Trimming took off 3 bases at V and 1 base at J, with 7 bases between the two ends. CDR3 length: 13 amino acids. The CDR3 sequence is CASSFGRSYEQYF. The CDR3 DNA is TGTGCCAGCAGTTTTGGCCGGTCCTACGAGCAGTACTTC.

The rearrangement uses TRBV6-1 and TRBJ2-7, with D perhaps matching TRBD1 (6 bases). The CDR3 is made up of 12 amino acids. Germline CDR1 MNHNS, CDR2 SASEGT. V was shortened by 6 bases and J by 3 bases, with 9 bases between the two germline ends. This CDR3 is CASRAGDYEQYF. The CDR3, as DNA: TGTGCCAGCAGGGCAGGGGACTACGAGCAGTACTTC.

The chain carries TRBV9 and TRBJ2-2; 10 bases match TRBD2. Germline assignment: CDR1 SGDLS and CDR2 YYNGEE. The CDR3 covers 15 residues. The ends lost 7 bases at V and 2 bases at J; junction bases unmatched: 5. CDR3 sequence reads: CASDPSGGNTGELFF. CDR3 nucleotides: TGTGCCAGCGACCCTAGCGGGGGAAACACCGGGGAGCTGTTTTTT.

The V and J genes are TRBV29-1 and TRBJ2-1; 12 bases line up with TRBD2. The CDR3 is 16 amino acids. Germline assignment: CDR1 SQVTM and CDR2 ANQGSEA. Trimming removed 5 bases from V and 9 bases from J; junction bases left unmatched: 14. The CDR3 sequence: CSVRTTDLAGGGEQFF. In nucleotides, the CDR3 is TGCAGCGTTCGAACCACCGATCTAGCGGGAGGGGGTGAGCAGTTCTTC.

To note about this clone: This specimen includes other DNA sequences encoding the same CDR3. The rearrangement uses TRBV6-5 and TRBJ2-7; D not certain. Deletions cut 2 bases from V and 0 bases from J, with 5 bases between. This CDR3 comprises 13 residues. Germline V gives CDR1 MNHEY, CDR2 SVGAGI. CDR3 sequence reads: CASSYRSSYEQYF. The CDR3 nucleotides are TGTGCCAGCAGTTACCGGAGCTCCTACGAGCAGTACTTC.

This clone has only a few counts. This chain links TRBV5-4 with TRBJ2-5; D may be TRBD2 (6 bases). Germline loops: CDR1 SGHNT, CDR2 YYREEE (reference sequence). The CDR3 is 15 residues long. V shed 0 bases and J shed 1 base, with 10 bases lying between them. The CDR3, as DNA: TGTGCCAGCAGCTTGGTAGGCGGGATCCAAGAGACCCAGTACTTC. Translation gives CASSLVGGIQETQYF. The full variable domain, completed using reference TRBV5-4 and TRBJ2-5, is ETGVTQSPTHLIKTRGQQVTLRCSSQSGHNTVSWYQQALGQGPQFIFQYYREEENGRGNFPPRFSGLQFPNYSSELNVNALELDDSALYLCASSLVGGIQETQYFGPGTRLLVL.

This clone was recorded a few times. CDR3 protein: CASSQTAVNYGYTF. The CDR3 bases are TGCGCCAGCAGCCAGACCGCCGTCAACTATGGCTACACCTTC. The rearrangement uses TRBV4-1 and TRBJ1-2; D is undetermined. Trimming cost V 3 bases and J 2 bases, with 10 bases left between them. This CDR3 is 14 amino acids long. The V gene's germline CDR1 is MGHRA and CDR2 YSYEKL.

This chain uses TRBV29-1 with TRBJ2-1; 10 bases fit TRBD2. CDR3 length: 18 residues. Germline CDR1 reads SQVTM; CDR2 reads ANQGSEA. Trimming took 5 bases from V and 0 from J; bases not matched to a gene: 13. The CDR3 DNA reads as TGCAGCGTTAGTGGACTAGCGGCCCAAGGGGGCTCCTACAATGAGCAGTTCTTC. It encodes CSVSGLAAQGGSYNEQFF.

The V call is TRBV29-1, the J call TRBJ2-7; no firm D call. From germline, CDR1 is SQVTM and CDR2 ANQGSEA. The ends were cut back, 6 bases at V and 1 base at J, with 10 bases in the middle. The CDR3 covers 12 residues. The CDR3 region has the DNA TGCAGCGTCATTGGGCCATCCTACGAGCAGTACTTC. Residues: CSVIGPSYEQYF.

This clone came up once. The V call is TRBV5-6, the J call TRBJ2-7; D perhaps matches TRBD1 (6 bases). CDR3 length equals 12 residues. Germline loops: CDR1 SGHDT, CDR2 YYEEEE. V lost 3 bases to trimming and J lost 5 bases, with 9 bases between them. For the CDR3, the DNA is TGTGCCAGCAGCTGGACAGAGGACGAGCAGTACTTC. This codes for CASSWTEDEQYF. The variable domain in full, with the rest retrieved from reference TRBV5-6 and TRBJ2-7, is DAGVTQSPTHLIKTRGQQVTLRCSPKSGHDTVSWYQQALGQGPQFIFQYYEEEERQRGNFPDRFSGHQFPNYSSELNVNALLLGDSALYLCASSWTEDEQYFGPGTRLTVT.

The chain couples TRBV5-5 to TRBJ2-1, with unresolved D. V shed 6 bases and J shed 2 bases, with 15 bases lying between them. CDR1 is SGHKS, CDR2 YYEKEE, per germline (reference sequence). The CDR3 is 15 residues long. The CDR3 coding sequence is TGTGCCAGCAAATCATCGGGCAGCACCTACAATGAGCAGTTCTTC. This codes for CASKSSGSTYNEQFF.

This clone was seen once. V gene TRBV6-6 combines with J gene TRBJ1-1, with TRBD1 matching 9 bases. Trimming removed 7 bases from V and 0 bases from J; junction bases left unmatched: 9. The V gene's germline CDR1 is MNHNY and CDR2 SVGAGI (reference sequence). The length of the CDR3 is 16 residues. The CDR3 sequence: CASKFPGQGVNTEAFF. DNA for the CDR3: TGTGCCAGCAAGTTTCCGGGACAGGGCGTGAACACTGAAGCTTTCTTT.

The CDR3 bases are TGTGCCACCAGCGCCCAGGTTGGTTTTGAGCAGTTCTTC. It is translated as CATSAQVGFEQFF. J is TRBJ2-1 and V is TRBV15; D is uncertain. Germline V gene data show CDR1 as LNHNV and CDR2 as YYDKDF (reference sequence). V was trimmed by 5 bases and J by 9 bases, leaving 14 bases between them. The CDR3 contains 13 residues.

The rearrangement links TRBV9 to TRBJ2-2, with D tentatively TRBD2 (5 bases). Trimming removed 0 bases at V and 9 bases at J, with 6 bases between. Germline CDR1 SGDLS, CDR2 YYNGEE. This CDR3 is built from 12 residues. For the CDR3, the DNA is TGTGCCAGCAGCGTAGGAGGGTGGGAGCTGTTTTTT. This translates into CASSVGGWELFF. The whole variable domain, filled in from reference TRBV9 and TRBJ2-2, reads DSGVTQTPKHLITATGQRVTLRCSPRSGDLSVYWYQQSLDQGLQFLIQYYNGEERAKGNILERFSAQQFPDLHSELNLSSLELGDSALYFCASSVGGWELFFGEGSRLTVL.

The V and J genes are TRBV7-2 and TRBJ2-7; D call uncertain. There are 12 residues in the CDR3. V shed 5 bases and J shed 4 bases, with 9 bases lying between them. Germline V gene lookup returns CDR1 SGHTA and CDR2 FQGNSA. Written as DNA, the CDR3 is TGTGCCAGCAGCGAATCCGGGTACGAGCAGTACTTC. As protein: CASSESGYEQYF.

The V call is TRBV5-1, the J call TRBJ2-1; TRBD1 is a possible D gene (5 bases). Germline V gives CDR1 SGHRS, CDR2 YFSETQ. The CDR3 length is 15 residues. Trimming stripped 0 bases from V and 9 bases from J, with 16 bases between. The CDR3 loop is CASSLGAGPSSEQFF. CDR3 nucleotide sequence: TGCGCCAGCAGCTTGGGGGCAGGGCCGAGCAGTGAGCAGTTCTTC.

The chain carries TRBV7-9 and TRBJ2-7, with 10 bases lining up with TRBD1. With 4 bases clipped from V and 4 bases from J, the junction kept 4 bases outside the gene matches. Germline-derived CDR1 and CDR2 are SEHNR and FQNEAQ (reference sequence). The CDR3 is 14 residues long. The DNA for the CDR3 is TGTGCCAGCAGCTCGGACAGGGGGTCGTACGAGCAGTACTTC. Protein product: CASSSDRGSYEQYF. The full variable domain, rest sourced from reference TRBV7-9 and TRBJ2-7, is DTGVSQNPRHKITKRGQNVTFRCDPISEHNRLYWYRQTLGQGPEFLTYFQNEAQLEKSRLLSDRFSAERPKGSFSTLEIQRTEQGDSAMYLCASSSDRGSYEQYFGPGTRLTVT.

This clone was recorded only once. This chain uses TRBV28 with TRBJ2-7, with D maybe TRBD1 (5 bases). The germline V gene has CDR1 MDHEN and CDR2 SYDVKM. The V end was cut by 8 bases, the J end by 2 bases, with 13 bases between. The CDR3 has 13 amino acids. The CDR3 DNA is TGTGCCAGCTCCCCAGGGCCAACCTACGAGCAGTACTTC. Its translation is CASSPGPTYEQYF. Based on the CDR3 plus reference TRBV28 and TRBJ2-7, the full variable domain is DVKVTQSSRYLVKRTGEKVFLECVQDMDHENMFWYRQDPGLGLRLIYFSYDVKMKEKGDIPEGYSVSREKKERFSLILESASTNQTSMYLCASSPGPTYEQYFGPGTRLTVT.

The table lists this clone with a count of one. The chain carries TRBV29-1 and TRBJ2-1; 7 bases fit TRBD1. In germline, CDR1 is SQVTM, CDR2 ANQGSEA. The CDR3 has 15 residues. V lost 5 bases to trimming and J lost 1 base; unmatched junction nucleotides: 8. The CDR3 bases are TGCAGCGTTAACAGGGGCGAGTTGTCCTACAATGAGCAGTTCTTC. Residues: CSVNRGELSYNEQFF.